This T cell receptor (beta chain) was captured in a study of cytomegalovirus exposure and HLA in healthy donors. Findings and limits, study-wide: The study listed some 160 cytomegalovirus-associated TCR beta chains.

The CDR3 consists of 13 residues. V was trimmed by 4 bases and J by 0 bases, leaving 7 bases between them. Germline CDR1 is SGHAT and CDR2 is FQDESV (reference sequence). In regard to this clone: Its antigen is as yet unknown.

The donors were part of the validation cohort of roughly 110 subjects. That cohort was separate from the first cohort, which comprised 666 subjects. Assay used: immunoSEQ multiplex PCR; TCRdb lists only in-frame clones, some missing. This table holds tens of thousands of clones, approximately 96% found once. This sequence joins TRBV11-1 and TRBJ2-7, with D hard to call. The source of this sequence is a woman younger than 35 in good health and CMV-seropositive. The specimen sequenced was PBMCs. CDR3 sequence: CASSWSSSYEQYF. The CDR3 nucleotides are TGTGCCAGCAGCTGGAGTAGCTCCTACGAGCAGTACTTC.